The present T cell receptor (beta chain) was sequenced within a study of a mutant IDH1 vaccine in newly diagnosed glioma. General study results and limits: Overall, approximately 93% of patients had vaccine-induced immune responses.

Time point in this sample: baseline, week 1 (first vaccination visit). Treatment defined: pre-vaccination baseline after standard-of-care therapy. Those who donated had recent WHO grade 3 or 4 IDH1-mutant, ATRX-lost astrocytomas. This clone occurred a few times. Its antigen is not known. The table came from immunoSEQ multiplex PCR; TCRdb's copy has only in-frame clones and leaves some out. The sample records nearly 50,000 clones, 75% to 90% being singletons. This CDR3 is 14 amino acids long. V was shortened by 0 bases and J by 3 bases, with 9 bases between the two germline ends. The germline V gene encodes CDR1 MNHEY and CDR2 SVGAGI.

The origin of this receptor is a man in his forties or fifties with glioma. The chain uses TRBV6-5 and TRBJ2-7; D is possibly TRBD1 or TRBD2 (5 bases each). The specimen was PBMCs, collected from a glioma patient treated with radiotherapy, temozolomide or both. The chain's CDR3 is CASSYSAGGYEQYF. CDR3 nucleotides: TGTGCCAGCAGTTACTCGGCTGGGGGCTACGAGCAGTACTTC.